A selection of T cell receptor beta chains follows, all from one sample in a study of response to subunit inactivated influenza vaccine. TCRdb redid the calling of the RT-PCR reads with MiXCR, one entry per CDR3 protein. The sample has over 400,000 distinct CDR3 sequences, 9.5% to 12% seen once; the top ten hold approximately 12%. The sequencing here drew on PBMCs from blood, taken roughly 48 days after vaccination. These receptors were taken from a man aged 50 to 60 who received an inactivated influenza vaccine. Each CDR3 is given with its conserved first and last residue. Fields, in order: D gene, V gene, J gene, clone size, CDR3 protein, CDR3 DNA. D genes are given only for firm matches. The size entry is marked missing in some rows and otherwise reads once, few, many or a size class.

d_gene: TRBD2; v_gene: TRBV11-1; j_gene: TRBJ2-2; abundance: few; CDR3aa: CASSPRSSGVGSTGELFF; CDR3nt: TGTGCCAGCAGCCCCCGGAGTAGCGGGGTTGGAAGCACCGGGGAGCTGTTTTTT
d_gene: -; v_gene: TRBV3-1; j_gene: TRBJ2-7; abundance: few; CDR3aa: CASSHHEQYF; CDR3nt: TGTGCCAGCAGCCACCACGAGCAGTACTTC
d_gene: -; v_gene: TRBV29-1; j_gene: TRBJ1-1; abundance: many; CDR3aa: CSAGQITEAFF; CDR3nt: TGCAGCGCCGGACAAATTACTGAAGCTTTCTTT
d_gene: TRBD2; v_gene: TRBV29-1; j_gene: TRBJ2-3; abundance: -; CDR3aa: CSGAGVNTDTQYF; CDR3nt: TGCAGCGGAGCGGGGGTCAACACAGATACGCAGTATTTT
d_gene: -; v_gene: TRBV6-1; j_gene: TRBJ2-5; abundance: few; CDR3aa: CASSVGRFQETQYF; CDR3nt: TGTGCCAGCAGTGTTGGCCGCTTCCAAGAGACCCAGTACTTC
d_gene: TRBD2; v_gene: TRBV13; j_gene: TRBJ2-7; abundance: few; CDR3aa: CASSTGLAGVTYEQYF; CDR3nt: TGTGCCAGCAGCACGGGACTAGCGGGGGTTACCTACGAGCAGTACTTC
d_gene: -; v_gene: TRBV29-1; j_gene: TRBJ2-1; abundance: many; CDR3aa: CSVELGPEQFF; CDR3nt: TGCAGCGTTGAGCTAGGGCCTGAGCAGTTCTTC
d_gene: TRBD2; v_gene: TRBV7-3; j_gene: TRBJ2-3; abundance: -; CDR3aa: CASSLKGPRPGGRPTDTQYF; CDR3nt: TGTGCCAGCAGCTTAAAGGGCCCCCGTCCGGGCGGGAGGCCTACAGATACGCAGTATTTT
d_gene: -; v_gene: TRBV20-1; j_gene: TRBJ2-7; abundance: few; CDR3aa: CSASNRLESPYEQYF; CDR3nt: TGCAGTGCTTCTAACCGACTAGAGTCGCCCTACGAGCAGTACTTC
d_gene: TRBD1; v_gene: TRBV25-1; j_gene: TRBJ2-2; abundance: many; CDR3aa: CASSEYFSGQGTGTTGELFF; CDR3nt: TGTGCCAGCAGTGAATATTTCTCGGGACAGGGGACGGGAACGACCGGGGAGCTGTTTTTT
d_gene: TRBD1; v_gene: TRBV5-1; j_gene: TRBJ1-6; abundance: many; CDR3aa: CASRPDRGYSPLHF; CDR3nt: TGCGCCAGCAGACCGGACAGGGGATATTCACCCCTCCACTTT
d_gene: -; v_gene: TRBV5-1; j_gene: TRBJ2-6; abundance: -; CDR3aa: CASSSQGAGANVLTF; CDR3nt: TGCGCCAGCAGCTCACAGGGCGCTGGGGCCAACGTCCTGACTTTC
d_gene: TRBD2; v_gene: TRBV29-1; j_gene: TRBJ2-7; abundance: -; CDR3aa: CSVDRLAGVYEQYF; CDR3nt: TGCAGCGTTGATCGACTAGCGGGAGTCTACGAGCAGTACTTC
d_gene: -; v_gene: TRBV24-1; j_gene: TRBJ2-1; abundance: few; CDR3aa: CATSDRQAGLNEQFF; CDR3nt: TGTGCCACCAGTGATCGGCAAGCTGGATTGAATGAGCAGTTCTTC
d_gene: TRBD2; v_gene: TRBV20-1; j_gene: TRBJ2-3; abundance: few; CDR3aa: CSASTSGYADTQYF; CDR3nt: TGCAGTGCTTCGACTAGCGGGTACGCAGATACGCAGTATTTT
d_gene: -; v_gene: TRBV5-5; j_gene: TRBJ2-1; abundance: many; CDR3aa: CASSVTGSNEQFF; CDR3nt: TGTGCCAGCAGCGTGACAGGATCCAATGAGCAGTTCTTC
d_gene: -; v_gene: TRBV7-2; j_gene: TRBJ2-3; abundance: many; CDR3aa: CASNRPGHTTDTQYF; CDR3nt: TGTGCCAGCAATCGACCGGGACATACCACAGATACGCAGTATTTT
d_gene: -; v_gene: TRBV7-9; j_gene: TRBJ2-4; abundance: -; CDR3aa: CASSSRGFAKNIQYF; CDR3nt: TGTGCCAGCAGCTCCAGGGGATTTGCCAAAAACATTCAGTACTTC
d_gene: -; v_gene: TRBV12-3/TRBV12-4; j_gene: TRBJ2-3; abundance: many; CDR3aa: CASSLVSLGADTQYF; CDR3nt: TGTGCCAGCAGTTTAGTATCACTCGGGGCAGATACGCAGTATTTT
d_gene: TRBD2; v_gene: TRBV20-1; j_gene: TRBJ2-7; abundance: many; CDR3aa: CSAQPRGRTGYEQYF; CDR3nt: TGCAGTGCCCAGCCCCGCGGGAGGACGGGTTACGAGCAGTACTTC
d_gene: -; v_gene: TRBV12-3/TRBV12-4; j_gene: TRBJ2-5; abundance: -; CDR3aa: CASSLAGLGPKETQYF; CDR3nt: TGTGCCAGCAGTTTAGCAGGGTTAGGGCCTAAAGAGACCCAGTACTTC
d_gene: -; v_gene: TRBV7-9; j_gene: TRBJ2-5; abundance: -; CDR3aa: CASSLGMHEKYF; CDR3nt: TGTGCCAGCAGCTTAGGAATGCACGAGAAGTACTTC
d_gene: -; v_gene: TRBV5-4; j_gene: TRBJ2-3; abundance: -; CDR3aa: CASSLDPGLGTDTQYF; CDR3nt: TGTGCCAGCAGCTTGGATCCAGGACTCGGCACAGATACGCAGTATTTT
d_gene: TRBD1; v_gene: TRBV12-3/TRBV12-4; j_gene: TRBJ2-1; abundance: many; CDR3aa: CASSFEGGRSYNEQFF; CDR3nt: TGTGCCAGCAGTTTCGAAGGGGGCCGCTCCTACAATGAGCAGTTCTTC
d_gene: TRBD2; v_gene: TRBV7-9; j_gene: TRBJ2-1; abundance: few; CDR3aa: CASSPGTSIYNEQFF; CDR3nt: TGTGCCAGCAGCCCCGGGACTAGCATATACAATGAGCAGTTCTTC
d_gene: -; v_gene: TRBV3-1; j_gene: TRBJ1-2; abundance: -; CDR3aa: CASSQTEDYGYTF; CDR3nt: TGTGCCAGCAGCCAGACAGAGGACTATGGCTACACCTTC
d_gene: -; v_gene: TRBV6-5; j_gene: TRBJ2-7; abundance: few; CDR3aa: CASSYSFARASYEQYF; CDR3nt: TGTGCCAGCAGTTACTCGTTTGCCAGGGCCTCCTACGAGCAGTACTTC
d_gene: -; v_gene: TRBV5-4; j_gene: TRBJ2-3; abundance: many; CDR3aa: CASSFFLDTQYF; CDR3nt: TGTGCCAGCAGCTTCTTTCTGGATACGCAGTATTTT
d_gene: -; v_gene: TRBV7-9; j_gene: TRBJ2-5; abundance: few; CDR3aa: CASSASRDIQETQYF; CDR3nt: TGTGCCAGCAGCGCCTCCAGGGACATACAAGAGACCCAGTACTTC
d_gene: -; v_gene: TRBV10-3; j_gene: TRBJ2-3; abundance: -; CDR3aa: CAISAGAPLSDTQYF; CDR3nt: TGTGCCATCAGTGCCGGAGCCCCATTGTCAGATACGCAGTATTTT
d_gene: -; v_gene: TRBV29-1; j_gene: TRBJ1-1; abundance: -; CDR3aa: CSVGQTNTQAFF; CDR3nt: TGCAGCGTCGGACAGACGAACACTCAAGCTTTCTTT
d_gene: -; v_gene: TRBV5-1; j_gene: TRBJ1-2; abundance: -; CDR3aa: CASSLARESDGYTF; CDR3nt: TGCGCCAGCAGCTTGGCGAGGGAATCGGACGGCTACACCTTC
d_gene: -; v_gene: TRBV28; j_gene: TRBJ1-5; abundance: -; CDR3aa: CASGARQLIQPQHF; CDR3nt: TGTGCCAGCGGTGCCCGACAGTTAATTCAGCCCCAGCATTTT
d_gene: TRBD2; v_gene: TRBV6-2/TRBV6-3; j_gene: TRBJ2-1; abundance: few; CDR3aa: CASSRLAVSNEQFF; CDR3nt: TGTGCCAGCAGTCGGCTAGCGGTGAGCAATGAGCAGTTCTTC
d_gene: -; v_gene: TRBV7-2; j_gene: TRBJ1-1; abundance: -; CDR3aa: CASSFGQKNTEAFF; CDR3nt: TGTGCCAGCAGCTTCGGACAGAAAAACACTGAAGCTTTCTTT
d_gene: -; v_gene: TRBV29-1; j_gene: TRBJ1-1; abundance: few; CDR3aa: CSVFPQGTEAFF; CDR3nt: TGCAGCGTTTTCCCACAAGGTACTGAAGCTTTCTTT
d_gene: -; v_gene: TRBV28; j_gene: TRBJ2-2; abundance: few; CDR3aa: CASTSDSNTGELFF; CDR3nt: TGTGCCAGCACTTCCGATTCGAACACCGGGGAGCTGTTTTTT
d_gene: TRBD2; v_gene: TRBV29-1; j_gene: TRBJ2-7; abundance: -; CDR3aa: CSVASGIYEQYF; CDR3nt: TGCAGCGTTGCGAGCGGGATCTACGAGCAGTACTTC
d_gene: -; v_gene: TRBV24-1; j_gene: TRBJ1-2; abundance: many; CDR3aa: CATSEQGNYGYTF; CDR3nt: TGTGCCACCAGTGAACAGGGAAACTATGGCTACACCTTC
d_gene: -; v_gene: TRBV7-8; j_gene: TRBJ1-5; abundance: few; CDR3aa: CASSLDTAGARTQHF; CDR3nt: TGTGCCAGCAGCTTAGATACGGCAGGGGCCCGTACCCAGCATTTT
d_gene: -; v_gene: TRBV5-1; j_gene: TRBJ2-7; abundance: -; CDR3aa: CASSLGADYEQYF; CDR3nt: TGCGCCAGCAGCTTGGGCGCGGATTACGAGCAGTACTTC
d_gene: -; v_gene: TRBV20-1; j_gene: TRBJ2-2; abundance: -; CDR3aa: CSARPPGDPGELFF; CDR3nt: TGCAGTGCTAGGCCCCCAGGGGATCCCGGGGAGCTGTTTTTT
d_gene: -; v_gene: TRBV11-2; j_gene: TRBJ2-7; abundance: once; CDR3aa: CASSLSRFEQYF; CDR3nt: TGTGCCAGCAGCTTGAGTAGGTTCGAGCAGTACTTC
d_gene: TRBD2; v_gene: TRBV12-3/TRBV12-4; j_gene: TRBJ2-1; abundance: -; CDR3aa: CASSLIGGAGEQFF; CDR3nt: TGTGCCAGCAGTTTAATCGGGGGGGCCGGTGAGCAGTTCTTC
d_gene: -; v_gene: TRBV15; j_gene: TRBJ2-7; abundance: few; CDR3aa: CATSKDRYGRYEQYF; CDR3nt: TGTGCCACCAGTAAGGATAGGTACGGTAGATACGAGCAGTACTTC
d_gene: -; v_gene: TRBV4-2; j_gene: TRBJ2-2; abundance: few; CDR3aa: CASSQATTGPTGELFF; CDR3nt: TGTGCCAGCAGCCAGGCAACTACAGGGCCCACCGGGGAGCTGTTTTTT
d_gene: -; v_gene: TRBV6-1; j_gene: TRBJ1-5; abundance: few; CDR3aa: CASSETGLNQPQHF; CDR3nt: TGTGCCAGCAGTGAAACCGGACTCAATCAGCCCCAGCATTTT
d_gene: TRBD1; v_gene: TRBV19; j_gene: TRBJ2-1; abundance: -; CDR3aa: CASSISIGGRNEQFF; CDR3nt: TGTGCCAGTAGTATTTCTATAGGGGGCAGAAATGAGCAGTTCTTC
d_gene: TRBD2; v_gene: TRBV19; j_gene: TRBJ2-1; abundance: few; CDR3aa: CASSILGLAGGPDQNEQFF; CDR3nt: TGTGCCAGTAGTATATTGGGACTAGCGGGAGGGCCGGATCAGAATGAGCAGTTCTTC
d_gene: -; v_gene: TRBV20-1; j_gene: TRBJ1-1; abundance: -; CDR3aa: CSADGANTEAFF; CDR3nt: TGCAGTGCCGACGGAGCGAACACTGAAGCTTTCTTT
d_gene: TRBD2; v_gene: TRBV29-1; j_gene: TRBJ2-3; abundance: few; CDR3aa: CSVEYGPTSGRSTDTQYF; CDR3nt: TGCAGCGTTGAATACGGCCCAACTAGCGGGAGGAGTACAGATACGCAGTATTTT
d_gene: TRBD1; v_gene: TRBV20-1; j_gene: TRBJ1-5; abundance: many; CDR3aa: CSARDRTGGINQPQHF; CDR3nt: TGCAGTGCTAGGGATAGGACAGGGGGGATCAATCAGCCCCAGCATTTT